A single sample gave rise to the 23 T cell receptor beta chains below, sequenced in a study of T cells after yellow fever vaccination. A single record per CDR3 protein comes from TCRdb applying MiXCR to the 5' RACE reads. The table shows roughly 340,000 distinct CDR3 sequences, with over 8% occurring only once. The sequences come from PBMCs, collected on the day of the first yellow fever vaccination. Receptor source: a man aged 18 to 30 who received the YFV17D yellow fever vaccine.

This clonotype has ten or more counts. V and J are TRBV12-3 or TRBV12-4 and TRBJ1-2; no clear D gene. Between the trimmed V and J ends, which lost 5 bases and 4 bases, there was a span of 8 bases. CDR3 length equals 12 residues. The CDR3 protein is CASSLELYGYTF. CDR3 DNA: TGTGCCAGCAGTCTAGAACTCTATGGCTACACCTTC.

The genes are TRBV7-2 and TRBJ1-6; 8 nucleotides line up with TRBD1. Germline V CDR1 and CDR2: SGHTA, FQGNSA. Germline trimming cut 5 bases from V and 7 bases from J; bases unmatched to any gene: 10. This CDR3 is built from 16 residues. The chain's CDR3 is CASSLGIRDRNSPLHF. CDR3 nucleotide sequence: TGTGCCAGCAGCCTGGGGATCCGGGACAGGAATTCACCCCTCCACTTT. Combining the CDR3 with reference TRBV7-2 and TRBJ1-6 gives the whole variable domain GAGVSQSPSNKVTEKGKDVELRCDPISGHTALYWYRQSLGQGLEFLIYFQGNSAPDKSGLPSDRFSAERTGGSVSTLTIQRTQQEDSAVYLCASSLGIRDRNSPLHFGNGTRLTVT.

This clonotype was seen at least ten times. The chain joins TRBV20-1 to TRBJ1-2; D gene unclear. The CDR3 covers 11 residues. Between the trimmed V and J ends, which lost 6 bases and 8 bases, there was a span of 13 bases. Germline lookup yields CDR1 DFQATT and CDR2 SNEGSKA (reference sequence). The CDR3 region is CSAMGLTGYTF. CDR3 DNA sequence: TGCAGTGCCATGGGGTTGACAGGCTACACCTTC.

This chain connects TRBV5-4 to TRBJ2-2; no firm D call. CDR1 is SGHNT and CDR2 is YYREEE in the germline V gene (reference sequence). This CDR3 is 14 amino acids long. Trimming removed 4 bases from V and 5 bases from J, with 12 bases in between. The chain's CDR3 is CASSPGSRTGELFF. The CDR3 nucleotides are TGTGCCAGCAGCCCCGGGTCGAGGACCGGGGAGCTGTTTTTT.

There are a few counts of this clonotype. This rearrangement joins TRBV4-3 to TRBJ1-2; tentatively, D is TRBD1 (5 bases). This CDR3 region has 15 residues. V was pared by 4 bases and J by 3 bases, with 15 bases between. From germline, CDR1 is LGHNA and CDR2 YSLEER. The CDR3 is CASSPTMAGDYGYTF. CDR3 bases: TGCGCCAGCAGCCCAACGATGGCGGGGGACTATGGCTACACCTTC.

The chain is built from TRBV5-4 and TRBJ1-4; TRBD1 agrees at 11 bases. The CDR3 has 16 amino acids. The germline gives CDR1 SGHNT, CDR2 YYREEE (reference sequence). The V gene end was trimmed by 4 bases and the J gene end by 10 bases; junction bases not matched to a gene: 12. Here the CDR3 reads CASSPDRGQGAAKLFF. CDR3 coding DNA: TGTGCCAGCAGCCCGGACCGAGGACAGGGGGCGGCAAAACTGTTTTTT.

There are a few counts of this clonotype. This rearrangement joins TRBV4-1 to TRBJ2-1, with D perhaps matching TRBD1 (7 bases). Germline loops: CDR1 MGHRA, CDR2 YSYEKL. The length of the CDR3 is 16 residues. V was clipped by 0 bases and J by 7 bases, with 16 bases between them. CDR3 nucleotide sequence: TGCGCCAGCAGCCAAGAAGGGGGCGGGATCCGTAATGAGCAGTTCTTC. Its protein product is CASSQEGGGIRNEQFF.

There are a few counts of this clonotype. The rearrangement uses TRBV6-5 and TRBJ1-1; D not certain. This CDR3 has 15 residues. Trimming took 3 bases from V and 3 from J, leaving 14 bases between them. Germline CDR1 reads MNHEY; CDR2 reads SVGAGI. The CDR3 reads CASSYNFLPDTEAFF. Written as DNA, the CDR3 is TGTGCCAGCAGTTATAATTTTCTCCCAGACACTGAAGCTTTCTTT.

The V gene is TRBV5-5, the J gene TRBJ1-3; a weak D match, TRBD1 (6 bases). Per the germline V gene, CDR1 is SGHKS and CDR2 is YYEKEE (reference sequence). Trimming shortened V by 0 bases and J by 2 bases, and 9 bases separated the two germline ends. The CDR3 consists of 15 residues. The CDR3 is CASSLAWTAGNTIYF. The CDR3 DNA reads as TGTGCCAGCAGCTTGGCGTGGACAGCTGGAAACACCATATATTTT.

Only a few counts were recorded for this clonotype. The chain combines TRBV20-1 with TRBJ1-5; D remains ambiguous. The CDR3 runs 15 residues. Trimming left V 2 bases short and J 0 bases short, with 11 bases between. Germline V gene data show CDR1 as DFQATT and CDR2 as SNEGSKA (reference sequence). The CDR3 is CSARFLDYSNQPQHF. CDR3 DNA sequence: TGCAGTGCTAGATTCCTTGATTATAGCAATCAGCCCCAGCATTTT.

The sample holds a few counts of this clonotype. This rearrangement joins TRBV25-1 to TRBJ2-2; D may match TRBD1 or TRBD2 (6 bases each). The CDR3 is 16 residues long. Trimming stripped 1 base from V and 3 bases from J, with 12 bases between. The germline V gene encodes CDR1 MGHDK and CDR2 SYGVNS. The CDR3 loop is CASSECPRGHTGELFF. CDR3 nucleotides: TGTGCCAGCAGTGAATGTCCCCGGGGGCACACCGGGGAGCTGTTTTTT.

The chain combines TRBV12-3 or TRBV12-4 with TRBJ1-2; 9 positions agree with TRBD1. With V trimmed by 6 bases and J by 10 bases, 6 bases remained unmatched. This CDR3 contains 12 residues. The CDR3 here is CASRVGTGPYTF. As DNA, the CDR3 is TGTGCCAGCAGAGTGGGGACAGGGCCCTACACCTTC.

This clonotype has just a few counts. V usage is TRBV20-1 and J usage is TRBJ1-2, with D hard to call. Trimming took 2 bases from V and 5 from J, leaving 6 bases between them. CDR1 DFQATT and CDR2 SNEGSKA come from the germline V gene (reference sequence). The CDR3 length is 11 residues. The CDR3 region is CSARLKYGYTF. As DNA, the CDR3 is TGCAGTGCTAGACTTAAATATGGCTACACCTTC.

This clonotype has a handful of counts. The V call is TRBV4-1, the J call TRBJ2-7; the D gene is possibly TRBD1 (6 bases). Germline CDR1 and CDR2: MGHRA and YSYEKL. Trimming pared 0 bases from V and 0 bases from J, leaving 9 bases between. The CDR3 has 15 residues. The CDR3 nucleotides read TGCGCCAGCAGCCAAGATGACAGGAGCTCCTACGAGCAGTACTTC. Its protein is CASSQDDRSSYEQYF.

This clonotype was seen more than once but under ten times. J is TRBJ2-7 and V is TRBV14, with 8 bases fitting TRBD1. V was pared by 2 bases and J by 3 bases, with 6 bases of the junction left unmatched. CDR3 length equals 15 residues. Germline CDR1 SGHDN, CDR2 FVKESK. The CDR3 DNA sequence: TGTGCCAGCAGCCAATTCACAGGGGGTTTCTACGAGCAGTACTTC. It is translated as CASSQFTGGFYEQYF.

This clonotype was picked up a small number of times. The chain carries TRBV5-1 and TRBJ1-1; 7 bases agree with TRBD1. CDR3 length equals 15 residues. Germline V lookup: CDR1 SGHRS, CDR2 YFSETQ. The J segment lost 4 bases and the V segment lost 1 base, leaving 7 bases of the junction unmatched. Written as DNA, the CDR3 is TGCGCCAGCAGCTTGATCGAGGAGGGGGCCACTGAAGCTTTCTTT. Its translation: CASSLIEEGATEAFF.

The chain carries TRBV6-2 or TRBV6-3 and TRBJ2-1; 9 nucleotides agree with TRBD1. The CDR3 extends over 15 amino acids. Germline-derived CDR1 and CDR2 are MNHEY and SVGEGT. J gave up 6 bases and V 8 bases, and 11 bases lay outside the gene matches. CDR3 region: CASGYRGLHGNEQFF. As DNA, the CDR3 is TGTGCCAGCGGATACAGGGGGCTGCACGGCAATGAGCAGTTCTTC.

The CDR3 bases are TGTGCCATCAGTGAGTTGGGGTACCAAGAGACCCAGTACTTC. Translated, it gives CAISELGYQETQYF. The gene calls are TRBV10-3 and TRBJ2-5; D is undetermined. CDR1 and CDR2 from the germline V gene are ENHRY and SYGVKD. The CDR3 loop spans 14 amino acids. V dropped 1 base and J dropped 0 bases, with 6 bases sitting between them.

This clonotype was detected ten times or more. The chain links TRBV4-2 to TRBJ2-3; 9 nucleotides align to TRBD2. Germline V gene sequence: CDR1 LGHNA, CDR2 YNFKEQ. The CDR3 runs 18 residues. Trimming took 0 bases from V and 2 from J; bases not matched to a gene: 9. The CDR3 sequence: CASSQELRGGYITDTQYF. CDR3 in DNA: TGTGCCAGCAGCCAAGAACTGCGGGGGGGGTATATCACAGATACGCAGTATTTT.

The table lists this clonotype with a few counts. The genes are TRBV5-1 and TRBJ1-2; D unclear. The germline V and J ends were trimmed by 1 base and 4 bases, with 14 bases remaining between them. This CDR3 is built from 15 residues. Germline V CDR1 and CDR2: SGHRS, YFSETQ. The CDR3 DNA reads TGCGCCAGCAGCTTGACTACGGGGTCGGGCTATGGCTACACCTTC. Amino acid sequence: CASSLTTGSGYGYTF.

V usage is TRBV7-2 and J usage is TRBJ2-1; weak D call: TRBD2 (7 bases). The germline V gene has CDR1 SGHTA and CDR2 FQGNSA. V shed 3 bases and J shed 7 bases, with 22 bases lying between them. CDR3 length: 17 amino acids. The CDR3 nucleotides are TGTGCCAGCAGCTTGGGGGCACCTCGGGGGGAGGGGAATGAGCAGTTCTTC. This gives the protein CASSLGAPRGEGNEQFF.

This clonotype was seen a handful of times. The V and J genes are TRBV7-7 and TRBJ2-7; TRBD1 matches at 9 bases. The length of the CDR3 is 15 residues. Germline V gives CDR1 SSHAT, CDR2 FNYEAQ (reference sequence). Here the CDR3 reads CASSFPGTGTYEQYV. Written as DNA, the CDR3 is TGTGCTAGCAGCTTCCCCGGGACAGGGACCTACGAGCAGTACGTC.

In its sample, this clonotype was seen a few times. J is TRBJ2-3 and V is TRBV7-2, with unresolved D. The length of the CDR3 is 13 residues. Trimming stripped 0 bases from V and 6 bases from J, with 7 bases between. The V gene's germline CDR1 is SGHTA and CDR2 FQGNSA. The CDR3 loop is CASSLAWADTQYF. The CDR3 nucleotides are TGTGCCAGCAGCTTAGCGTGGGCTGATACGCAGTATTTT.